One sample yielded the 17 T cell receptor beta chains listed below, sequenced in a study of shared clonotypes between healthy human individuals. The data were produced by immunoSEQ multiplex PCR, yet TCRdb's version contains in-frame clones alone and is incomplete. The table shows 1.6 million or so clones, with 97% to 99% occurring only once. Sequenced: naive CD4+ T cells sorted from blood. Specified subset: CD45RA+ positively selected. The source of these receptors is a man aged 25-45 years in good health.

The CDR3 coding sequence is TGCGCCAGCAGTCCAACCGGGACACAAGTCACCTACGAGCAGTACTTC. It is translated as CASSPTGTQVTYEQYF. This chain uses TRBV23-1 with TRBJ2-7; possible D gene TRBD1, 6 bases. TRBV23-1 is identified as an open reading frame with a role that is uncertain. V was cut by 4 bases and J by 2 bases, with 18 bases left in between. The CDR3 sequence is 16 residues long.

The V gene is TRBV2, the J gene TRBJ2-1; 9 bases agree with TRBD1. The CDR3 consists of 14 residues. V lost 6 bases and J lost 5; bases outside the gene matches: 5. CDR1 and CDR2 from the germline V gene are SNHLY and FYNNEI. DNA for the CDR3: TGTGCCAGCAGACGGGGACAGGGAAACAATGAGCAGTTCTTC. Its translation: CASRRGQGNNEQFF.

Details on this clone: In the same sample, other DNA sequences code for this CDR3. CDR3 nucleotides: TGTGCCAGCAGTGTGAACGAGCAGTACTTC. This gives the protein CASSVNEQYF. V is TRBV2 and J is TRBJ2-7; no reliable D call. The V end lost 4 bases, the J end lost 5 bases, and 3 bases lay between the germline ends. Germline lookup yields CDR1 SNHLY and CDR2 FYNNEI. This CDR3 spans 10 amino acids.

This chain joins TRBV18 and TRBJ2-1, with 10 bases fitting TRBD1. This CDR3 has 17 amino acids. Trimming removed 2 bases from V and 4 bases from J; junction bases left unmatched: 8. In germline, CDR1 is KGHSH, CDR2 LQKENI. As DNA, the CDR3 is TGTGCCAGCTCACCAGCCAGCCGGGACAGGGGATACAATGAGCAGTTCTTC. Protein: CASSPASRDRGYNEQFF. The full variable domain, with the rest looked up from reference TRBV18 and TRBJ2-1, is NAGVMQNPRHLVRRRGQEARLRCSPMKGHSHVYWYRQLPEEGLKFMVYLQKENIIDESGMPKERFSAEFPKEGPSILRIQQVVRGDSAAYFCASSPASRDRGYNEQFFGPGTRLTVL.

This clone came up once. V and J are TRBV7-8 and TRBJ2-7; weak D call: TRBD1 (5 bases). Trimming stripped 0 bases from V and 7 bases from J, with 10 bases between. The CDR3 totals 13 residues. Germline CDR1 is SGHVS and CDR2 is FQNEAQ. The CDR3 nucleotides are TGTGCCAGCAGCTTAGCCCCAGGGATAGAGCAGTACTTC. Protein sequence: CASSLAPGIEQYF.

The gene calls are TRBV30 and TRBJ2-7; 10 bases match TRBD1. This CDR3 is 12 amino acids long. Trimming took 7 bases from V and 3 from J; bases not matched to a gene: 3. CDR1 and CDR2 (germline): GTSNPN, SVGIG (reference sequence). The CDR3 loop reads CASWTGGYEQYF. In DNA form, the CDR3 reads TGTGCCTCATGGACAGGGGGCTACGAGCAGTACTTC.

This chain joins TRBV6-1 and TRBJ2-3, with D possibly being TRBD1 (5 bases). Germline V CDR1 and CDR2: MNHNS, SASEGT. V gave up 4 bases and J gave up 5 bases, with 19 bases separating them. The CDR3 length is 16 residues. CDR3 protein: CASSALTVFLGDTQYF. For the CDR3, the DNA is TGTGCCAGCAGTGCTTTGACAGTCTTTTTGGGAGATACGCAGTATTTT.

V is TRBV9 and J is TRBJ2-3; unclear D gene. CDR3 length: 15 amino acids. CDR1 is SGDLS, CDR2 YYNGEE, per germline. V was clipped by 2 bases and J by 4 bases, with 14 bases between them. The CDR3 region is CASSVSIEEADTQYF. CDR3 DNA sequence: TGTGCCAGCAGCGTGAGTATAGAGGAAGCAGATACGCAGTATTTT.

The chain combines TRBV5-6 with TRBJ2-7; maybe TRBD1 (5 bases). The CDR3 has 14 amino acids. Germline V lookup: CDR1 SGHDT, CDR2 YYEEEE. The V and J ends lost 4 bases and 0 bases respectively, with 11 bases between them. The CDR3 DNA reads as TGTGCCAGCAGCCAGGGCATCAGCTCCTACGAGCAGTACTTC. The encoded protein is CASSQGISSYEQYF.

About this clone: Other DNA sequences in this sample translate to the same CDR3. This rearrangement joins TRBV7-3 to TRBJ2-6; 7 bases map to TRBD1. The CDR3 sequence is 14 residues long. CDR1 and CDR2 from the germline V gene are SGHTA and FQGTGA. V was pared by 5 bases and J by 3 bases, with 1 base of the junction left unmatched. CDR3 protein: CASSRDSGANVLTF. The CDR3 DNA sequence: TGTGCCAGCAGCCGGGACAGTGGGGCCAACGTCCTGACTTTC.

This chain connects TRBV21-1 to TRBJ2-3; the tabulated D call, TRBD1, remains unverified against the DNA. TRBV21-1 is flagged as a pseudogene. The CDR3 has 14 residues. The CDR3 sequence is CARSSWTVADTQYF. In DNA form, the CDR3 reads TGTGCCAGAAGTTCATGGACAGTCGCAGATACGCAGTATTTT.

The rearrangement links TRBV5-1 to TRBJ2-2; TRBD2 aligns across 8 bases. The germline gives CDR1 SGHRS, CDR2 YFSETQ. The length of the CDR3 is 15 residues. V dropped 6 bases and J dropped 1; count of bases not matched to a gene: 5. CDR3 protein: CASTFTSGNTGELFF. In nucleotides, the CDR3 is TGCGCCAGCACCTTCACTAGCGGGAACACCGGGGAGCTGTTTTTT.

The DNA for the CDR3 is TGTGCCAGCAGCCCGGGAGGGTATGAAAAACTGTTTTTT. Amino acid sequence: CASSPGGYEKLFF. The chain carries TRBV14 and TRBJ1-4, with D uncertain. The CDR3 is 13 amino acids. V lost 4 bases to trimming and J lost 6 bases, with 9 bases between them. CDR1 is SGHDN and CDR2 is FVKESK in the germline V gene.

V usage is TRBV5-1 and J usage is TRBJ2-5; 8 bases are shared with TRBD2. The V segment lost 0 bases and the J segment 5 bases; nucleotides outside the gene matches: 6. The length of the CDR3 is 15 residues. CDR1 SGHRS and CDR2 YFSETQ come from the germline V gene. The CDR3 DNA follows: TGCGCCAGCAGCTTGGCACAGGGACTAGTGGAGACCCAGTACTTC. As protein: CASSLAQGLVETQYF.

The chain joins TRBV4-3 to TRBJ1-2, with 7 bases matching TRBD1. CDR1 and CDR2 from the germline V gene are LGHNA and YSLEER. The CDR3 totals 15 residues. J gave up 6 bases and V 0 bases, and 7 bases lay outside the gene matches. In DNA form, the CDR3 reads TGCGCCAGCAGCCAAGAAAGGGGGCGAGAGGATGGCTACACCTTC. Encoded protein: CASSQERGREDGYTF.

The chain joins TRBV5-1 to TRBJ1-1; the match to TRBD1 covers 7 bases. Trimming cost V 2 bases and J 0 bases; bases outside gene matches: 7. The CDR3 contains 16 residues. Germline assignment: CDR1 SGHRS and CDR2 YFSETQ. The CDR3 DNA reads as TGCGCCAGCAGCTTTACAGGGGTTGGCATGAACACTGAAGCTTTCTTT. Its translation is CASSFTGVGMNTEAFF.

This chain joins TRBV28 and TRBJ1-1, with 7 bases identical to TRBD1. In germline, CDR1 is MDHEN, CDR2 SYDVKM. The junction had 5 bases not matched to a gene; V was cut back by 2 bases and J by 5 bases. This CDR3 spans 14 amino acids. CDR3 region: CASSLMPGGTEAFF. As DNA, the CDR3 is TGTGCCAGCAGTTTAATGCCAGGGGGGACTGAAGCTTTCTTT.